The next 28 T cell receptor beta chains were all read from a single sample in a study of cytomegalovirus exposure and HLA in healthy donors. Primers included in the PCR were 60 Vbeta and 13 Jbeta primers. The assay was immunoSEQ multiplex PCR, and TCRdb's table has in-frame clones only and misses some. The data contain about 190,000 clones, under 85% of them singletons. The sequenced sample was PBMCs. Every receptor here comes from a woman in her late teens or twenties in good health and CMV-seronegative.

The chain is built from TRBV4-1 and TRBJ2-1, with 13 bases lining up with TRBD2. CDR3 length: 15 residues. V trimming: 7 bases; J trimming: 9 bases; junction bases outside the gene matches: 9. Germline-derived CDR1 and CDR2 are MGHRA and YSYEKL. CDR3 DNA: TGCGCCAGCACCCCTACAGGACTAGCGGGAGTTGAGCAGTTCTTC. It yields the protein CASTPTGLAGVEQFF.

The rearrangement links TRBV2 to TRBJ2-7; 10 nucleotides align to TRBD1. Trimming at V came to 6 bases and at J to 3 bases, leaving 5 bases not matched to a gene. From germline, CDR1 is SNHLY and CDR2 FYNNEI. The CDR3 totals 14 residues. In DNA form, the CDR3 reads TGTGCCAGCAGCCGGGACAGGGGCTACTACGAGCAGTACTTC. This gives the protein CASSRDRGYYEQYF. The full variable domain, its missing parts supplied by reference TRBV2 and TRBJ2-7, is EPEVTQTPSHQVTQMGQEVILRCVPISNHLYFYWYRQILGQKVEFLVSFYNNEISEKSEIFDDQFSVERPDGSNFTLKIRSTKLEDSAMYFCASSRDRGYYEQYFGPGTRLTVT.

The chain carries TRBV4-3 and TRBJ2-1, with 9 bases that match TRBD2. Trimming at V came to 1 base and at J to 8 bases, leaving 9 bases not matched to a gene. This CDR3 is 16 amino acids long. Germline CDR1 and CDR2: LGHNA and YSLEER. The CDR3 region has the DNA TGCGCCAGCAGCCAAGGGGATGTTAGCGGGAGTGATGAGCAGTTCTTC. As protein: CASSQGDVSGSDEQFF.

V gene TRBV2 combines with J gene TRBJ1-6; perhaps TRBD1 as D (5 bases). The germline V and J ends were trimmed by 7 bases and 6 bases, with 19 bases remaining between them. There are 16 residues in the CDR3. Germline CDR1 and CDR2: SNHLY and FYNNEI. The CDR3 DNA reads as TGTGCCAGCACCCTAGGGGTACGGACACTTAATTCACCCCTCCACTTT. Protein sequence: CASTLGVRTLNSPLHF.

The chain links TRBV5-8 to TRBJ2-7, with D uncertain. Trimming stripped 1 base from V and 0 bases from J, with 8 bases between. From germline, CDR1 is SGHTS and CDR2 YDEGEE. The CDR3 extends over 14 amino acids. CDR3 nucleotide sequence: TGTGCCAGCAGCTTGTTGGCAAGCTCCTACGAGCAGTACTTC. Its protein is CASSLLASSYEQYF.

The CDR3: CASSSGEEQYF. In DNA form, the CDR3 reads TGTGCCAGCAGTTCCGGGGAGGAGCAGTACTTC. The genes are TRBV11-3 and TRBJ2-7; D is perhaps TRBD2 (5 bases). V lost 6 bases and J 7 bases, leaving 10 bases between the germline ends. Germline CDR1 reads SGHNT; CDR2 reads YENEEA. The CDR3 is made up of 11 amino acids.

This chain links TRBV19 with TRBJ1-1; D ambiguous. The CDR3 is made up of 15 amino acids. Germline assignment: CDR1 LNHDA and CDR2 SQIVND (reference sequence). V was pared by 2 bases and J by 4 bases, with 14 bases between. For the CDR3, the DNA is TGTGCCAGTAGTATATCGGACGTCGCGGGCACTGAAGCTTTCTTT. Its protein is CASSISDVAGTEAFF.

The chain has TRBV4-1 and TRBJ2-7; possibly TRBD2 for D (6 bases). CDR3 length: 13 amino acids. V lost 8 bases and J 3 bases, leaving 14 bases between the germline ends. The germline V gene has CDR1 MGHRA and CDR2 YSYEKL. CDR3 sequence: CASSGDFLYEQYF. The CDR3 bases are TGCGCCAGCTCTGGGGACTTTCTCTACGAGCAGTACTTC.

This clone was seen only once. The chain carries TRBV15 and TRBJ1-2, with 10 positions matching TRBD1. The junction had 9 bases not matched to a gene; V was cut back by 0 bases and J by 5 bases. This CDR3 has 17 residues. Germline V gene data show CDR1 as LNHNV and CDR2 as YYDKDF (reference sequence). CDR3 residues: CATSRDKGTGAEYGYTF. The CDR3 coding sequence is TGTGCCACCAGCAGAGATAAGGGGACAGGGGCAGAGTATGGCTACACCTTC.

V gene TRBV27 combines with J gene TRBJ1-1; 9 bases match TRBD1. Germline assignment: CDR1 MNHEY and CDR2 SMNVEV (reference sequence). With 6 bases clipped from V and 5 bases from J, the junction kept 7 bases outside the gene matches. The CDR3 has 14 amino acids. Written as DNA, the CDR3 is TGTGCCAGCAGGCCGACAGGGGGATGGACTGAAGCTTTCTTT. Translation gives CASRPTGGWTEAFF.

The V gene is TRBV5-1, the J gene TRBJ2-2; perhaps TRBD2 as D (7 bases). Germline V gene data show CDR1 as SGHRS and CDR2 as YFSETQ. Deletions cut 6 bases from V and 7 bases from J, with 13 bases between. The CDR3 length is 13 residues. The CDR3 reads CASTLGGHGELFF. The CDR3 region has the DNA TGCGCCAGCACCCTGGGGGGGCACGGGGAGCTGTTTTTT. Filled out from reference TRBV5-1 and TRBJ2-2, the complete variable domain reads KAGVTQTPRYLIKTRGQQVTLSCSPISGHRSVSWYQQTPGQGLQFLFEYFSETQRNKGNFPGRFSGRQFSNSRSEMNVSTLELGDSALYLCASTLGGHGELFFGEGSRLTVL.

The chain carries TRBV5-4 and TRBJ1-6, with TRBD1 matching 7 bases. CDR3 length equals 15 residues. Trimming at V came to 1 base and at J to 7 bases, leaving 5 bases not matched to a gene. CDR1 and CDR2 (germline): SGHNT, YYREEE (reference sequence). For the CDR3, the DNA is TGTGCCAGCAGCTTGAAAGGACAGGCCAATTCACCCCTCCACTTT. Translation gives CASSLKGQANSPLHF.

This chain connects TRBV28 to TRBJ2-7; 9 positions match TRBD1. The CDR3 runs 14 residues. The junction had 6 bases not matched to a gene; V was cut back by 5 bases and J by 4 bases. Germline CDR1 and CDR2: MDHEN and SYDVKM. CDR3 residues: CASSPAGQGYEQYF. CDR3 DNA: TGTGCCAGCAGTCCCGCGGGACAGGGTTACGAGCAGTACTTC.

This chain links TRBV4-1 with TRBJ2-7; tentatively, D is TRBD2 (5 bases). V lost 6 bases, J lost 0 bases, and 12 bases lay in between. Germline V lookup: CDR1 MGHRA, CDR2 YSYEKL. The CDR3 has 14 amino acids. The CDR3 DNA reads as TGCGCCAGCAGTCGGACTGGGAGCTCCTACGAGCAGTACTTC. It codes for CASSRTGSSYEQYF.

The CDR3 sequence: CASSPSGVAGGLYEQYF. The CDR3 region has the DNA TGTGCCAGCAGCCCCTCCGGGGTAGCGGGAGGTCTCTACGAGCAGTACTTC. This chain links TRBV7-2 with TRBJ2-7; TRBD2 aligns across 10 bases. Germline V CDR1 and CDR2: SGHTA, FQGNSA. This CDR3 spans 17 amino acids. V lost 5 bases, J lost 3 bases, and 13 bases stayed unmatched.

V and J are TRBV5-1 and TRBJ1-2; 8 nucleotides agree with TRBD1. Germline V lookup: CDR1 SGHRS, CDR2 YFSETQ. CDR3 length equals 17 residues. V dropped 0 bases and J dropped 2; count of bases not matched to a gene: 9. Here the CDR3 reads CASSLAQDRAGNYGYTF. The CDR3 DNA reads TGCGCCAGCAGCTTGGCCCAGGACAGGGCGGGGAACTATGGCTACACCTTC. Looking up the rest from reference TRBV5-1 and TRBJ1-2 gives the full variable domain: KAGVTQTPRYLIKTRGQQVTLSCSPISGHRSVSWYQQTPGQGLQFLFEYFSETQRNKGNFPGRFSGRQFSNSRSEMNVSTLELGDSALYLCASSLAQDRAGNYGYTFGSGTRLTVV.

This chain connects TRBV19 to TRBJ1-5; D unresolved. The germline V and J ends were trimmed by 3 bases and 2 bases, with 14 bases remaining between them. The CDR3 loop spans 16 amino acids. Germline loops: CDR1 LNHDA, CDR2 SQIVND (reference sequence). As DNA, the CDR3 is TGTGCCAGTAGTATGGAGGAGGTTGGCGGCAATCAGCCCCAGCATTTT. This gives the protein CASSMEEVGGNQPQHF.

The chain recombines TRBV9 with TRBJ2-7; D not resolved. Germline assignment: CDR1 SGDLS and CDR2 YYNGEE. V gave up 0 bases and J gave up 0 bases, with 7 bases separating them. This CDR3 has 14 residues. The chain's CDR3 is CASSVGQDSYEQYF. CDR3 nucleotides: TGTGCCAGCAGCGTAGGGCAGGACTCCTACGAGCAGTACTTC.

The chain has TRBV28 and TRBJ2-7; 7 bases align to TRBD2. The ends lost 6 bases at V and 5 bases at J; junction bases unmatched: 16. Germline assignment: CDR1 MDHEN and CDR2 SYDVKM. The CDR3 totals 16 residues. As DNA, the CDR3 is TGTGCCAGCAGCCTAGGCGGGGGAATCCCCTTTAACGAGCAGTACTTC. Translated, it gives CASSLGGGIPFNEQYF.

This chain uses TRBV18 with TRBJ2-7; 8 positions match TRBD1. The germline V gene encodes CDR1 KGHSH and CDR2 LQKENI. The CDR3 sequence is 15 residues long. Trimming cost V 6 bases and J 3 bases; bases outside gene matches: 10. CDR3 DNA sequence: TGTGCCAGCTCCCCAGGGCCAGGGGGCCTCTACGAGCAGTACTTC. Residues: CASSPGPGGLYEQYF.

V is TRBV6-5 and J is TRBJ1-1; D ambiguous. This CDR3 is built from 12 residues. Germline CDR1 reads MNHEY; CDR2 reads SVGAGI. Trimming pared 5 bases from V and 3 bases from J, leaving 7 bases between. Here the CDR3 DNA reads TGTGCCAGCAGTAGACTTGACACTGAAGCTTTCTTT. Its translation is CASSRLDTEAFF.

This rearrangement joins TRBV30 to TRBJ1-6; 9 positions agree with TRBD1. CDR3 length: 15 residues. Germline CDR1 is GTSNPN and CDR2 is SVGIG (reference sequence). V trimming: 5 bases; J trimming: 7 bases; junction bases outside the gene matches: 9. In nucleotides, the CDR3 is TGTGCCTGGGGGAAAAGGGACAGGGCCAATTCACCCCTCCACTTT. Translating gives CAWGKRDRANSPLHF.

This clone appeared once. The J gene is TRBJ2-1, the V gene TRBV5-5; 14 nucleotides agree with TRBD2. The CDR3 totals 14 residues. The ends lost 9 bases at V and 9 bases at J; junction bases unmatched: 8. CDR1 SGHKS and CDR2 YYEKEE come from the germline V gene (reference sequence). The CDR3 region is CAIKRLAGGVEQFF. CDR3 in DNA: TGTGCCATCAAAAGACTAGCGGGGGGGGTTGAGCAGTTCTTC. The whole variable domain, filled in from reference TRBV5-5 and TRBJ2-1, reads DAGVTQSPTHLIKTRGQQVTLRCSPISGHKSVSWYQQVLGQGPQFIFQYYEKEERGRGNFPDRFSARQFPNYSSELNVNALLLGDSALYLCAIKRLAGGVEQFFGPGTRLTVL.

This clone was recorded once. The chain has TRBV25-1 and TRBJ2-5; no clear D gene. Per the germline V gene, CDR1 is MGHDK and CDR2 is SYGVNS. This CDR3 region has 15 residues. Trimming left V 0 bases short and J 0 bases short, with 8 bases between. The CDR3 region is CASSEYRYYQETQYF. The CDR3 region has the DNA TGTGCCAGCAGTGAATACCGCTACTACCAAGAGACCCAGTACTTC.

The chain is built from TRBV2 and TRBJ2-1; D is perhaps TRBD1 (6 bases). This CDR3 has 15 residues. Germline CDR1 reads SNHLY; CDR2 reads FYNNEI. Trimming took off 6 bases at V and 4 bases at J, with 16 bases between the two ends. CDR3 residues: CASSRGQNPYNEQFF. CDR3 DNA: TGTGCCAGCAGCCGTGGACAGAATCCTTACAATGAGCAGTTCTTC.

This clone was counted only a few times. The chain combines TRBV9 with TRBJ2-6, with unresolved D. Germline-derived CDR1 and CDR2 are SGDLS and YYNGEE. V gave up 3 bases and J gave up 0 bases, with 13 bases separating them. The CDR3 has 17 residues. CDR3 DNA sequence: TGTGCCAGCAGCGACCCGATCCTTAGCTCTGGGGCCAACGTCCTGACTTTC. Encoded protein: CASSDPILSSGANVLTF.

This clone was observed a handful of times. The V and J genes are TRBV6-6 and TRBJ1-6, with D maybe TRBD1 (5 bases). The V and J ends lost 0 bases and 9 bases respectively, with 9 bases between them. Germline assignment: CDR1 MNHNY and CDR2 SVGAGI (reference sequence). This CDR3 comprises 14 residues. CDR3 loop: CASSYSSGGSPLHF. In nucleotides, the CDR3 is TGTGCCAGCAGTTACTCGTCGGGGGGTTCACCCCTCCACTTT.

The rearrangement links TRBV7-8 to TRBJ2-4; D not resolved. Trimming pared 3 bases from V and 3 bases from J, leaving 9 bases between. The CDR3 totals 14 residues. The germline CDR1 and CDR2 sequences are SGHVS and FQNEAQ. In DNA, the CDR3 is TGTGCCAGCAGCTTGGCGGCCAACAAAAACATTCAGTACTTC. Translating gives CASSLAANKNIQYF.